This is a list of T cell receptor beta chains from one sample in a study of T cell changes during pregnancy in multiple sclerosis. Produced via immunoSEQ multiplex PCR; TCRdb's table is partial and in-frame only. This sample has about 68,000 clones, with roughly 92% found just once. This sample comprised peripheral blood, obtained after pregnancy. Receptors were obtained from a female donor in good health, enrolled as a control in a pregnancy study. Each CDR3 is given with its conserved first and last residue. A D gene is named only where the DNA matches it firmly. Rows give clone size only sometimes, using once, few, many, or a class for an expanded clone.

TRBJ1-3	.	TRBV5-1	.	TGCGCCAGCAGCTTGGAGGGGGGGACCTCTGGAAACACCATATATTTT	CASSLEGGTSGNTIYF
TRBJ2-7	medium-sized	TRBV7-8	TRBD2	TGTGCCAGCAGCTCGGGACTAGCGTTCTCCTACGAGCAGTACTTC	CASSSGLAFSYEQYF
TRBJ2-2	.	TRBV5-6	.	TGTGCCAGCAGCTTCGGGACTTCGAACACCGGGGAGCTGTTTTTT	CASSFGTSNTGELFF
TRBJ1-4	.	TRBV4-1	TRBD1	TGCGCCAGCAGCCAAGTAAAGACAGGGTGGTCGGAAAAACTGTTTTTT	CASSQVKTGWSEKLFF
TRBJ1-4	.	TRBV10-3	.	TGTGCCATTCGACAGGAGGCAACTAATGAAAAACTGTTTTTT	CAIRQEATNEKLFF
TRBJ2-2	.	TRBV2	TRBD1	TGTGCCAGCAGTGAGAGAACTCCCAGACAGGGAACCGGGGAGCTGTTTTTT	CASSERTPRQGTGELFF
TRBJ1-1	.	TRBV7-2	.	TGTGCCAGCAGCCACAGCCCCCCGGCTTTCTTT	CASSHSPPAFF
TRBJ1-3	.	TRBV5-1	.	TGCGCCAGCAGCCCGGAACAGGGAGGGAACACCATATATTTT	CASSPEQGGNTIYF
TRBJ2-1	.	TRBV7-8	.	TGTGCCAGCACTTCCGTCGGGTACTCCTACAATGAGCAGTTCTTC	CASTSVGYSYNEQFF
TRBJ1-1	.	TRBV29-1	.	TGCAGCGTTGAGAGTCGGGGGATCACTGAAGCTTTCTTT	CSVESRGITEAFF
TRBJ2-3	few	TRBV6-4	.	TGTGCCAGCAGTGACTCGACGGGGAGCACAGATACGCAGTATTTT	CASSDSTGSTDTQYF
TRBJ1-1	.	TRBV19	TRBD1	TGTGCCAGTAGTACTAGGGACAGGATGAACACTGAAGCTTTCTTT	CASSTRDRMNTEAFF
TRBJ2-7	.	TRBV27	.	TGTGCCAGCAGTTTAGACAGTTACGAGCAGTACTTC	CASSLDSYEQYF
TRBJ2-7	.	TRBV6-5	.	TGTGCCTCCTGGGGGCTAGTTTCGGGCGAGCAGTACTTC	CASWGLVSGEQYF
TRBJ2-1	.	TRBV4-1	TRBD2	TGCGCCAGCAGCCAACTAACGGGACTAGCGGGTAGCTCCTACAATGAGCAGTTCTTC	CASSQLTGLAGSSYNEQFF
TRBJ1-4	.	TRBV4-1	.	TGCGCCAGCAGCCAAGTCGGAGGTTCAAATGAAAAACTGTTTTTT	CASSQVGGSNEKLFF
TRBJ2-7	.	TRBV7-7	TRBD2	TGTGCTAGCAGCTTGTTTCCTAGCGGGCTTGACTACGAGCAGTACTTC	CASSLFPSGLDYEQYF
TRBJ1-5	.	TRBV19	TRBD1	TGTGCCAGTACAACCGCAGGGGGATTTCAGCCCCAGCATTTT	CASTTAGGFQPQHF
TRBJ2-7	.	TRBV6-5	.	TGTGCCAGCAGACCCCGGACAGCCAGCTCCTACGAGCAGTACTTC	CASRPRTASSYEQYF
TRBJ2-7	.	TRBV5-1	TRBD1	TGCGCCAGCAGCCCAGGGACAGTCTCCTACGAGCAGTACTTC	CASSPGTVSYEQYF
TRBJ2-2	.	TRBV5-1	.	TGCGCCAGCAGCTTGGAGGGGACACCCACCGGGGAGCTGTTTTTT	CASSLEGTPTGELFF
TRBJ2-7	.	TRBV11-2	.	TGTGCCAGCAGCTCAACCGGGACTCCGTCCTACGAGCAGTACTTC	CASSSTGTPSYEQYF
TRBJ1-3	.	TRBV6-1	TRBD1	TGTGCCAGCGGCGGACAGGACTCTGGAAACACCATATATTTT	CASGGQDSGNTIYF
TRBJ2-3	.	TRBV28	TRBD2	TGTGCCAGCAAGCGGGGGGTTCCCACAGATACGCAGTATTTT	CASKRGVPTDTQYF
TRBJ2-7	.	TRBV2	.	TGTGCCAGCAGTCCGGGTTCGCCCCACGAGCAGTACTTC	CASSPGSPHEQYF
TRBJ2-7	medium-sized	TRBV27	.	TGTGCCAGCAGTTTAACAGCCAGCTCCTACGAGCAGTACTTC	CASSLTASSYEQYF
TRBJ1-1	.	TRBV5-4	.	TGTGCCAGCAGCTTCGGGGGGGGAAGGAACACTGAAGCTTTCTTT	CASSFGGGRNTEAFF
TRBJ1-2	once	TRBV19	.	TGTGCCAGTAGTCCAGGGGTTTTCGCCTATGGCTACACCTTC	CASSPGVFAYGYTF
TRBJ2-3	once	TRBV5-1	TRBD2	TGCGCCAGCAGCTTGATCAGCGGGGGCCTGGCAGATACGCAGTATTTT	CASSLISGGLADTQYF
TRBJ2-7	once	TRBV28	.	TGTGCCAGCAGTTTGTTCTCCCTCGGCGAGCAGTACTTC	CASSLFSLGEQYF